This TCR beta chain emerged from a study of cytomegalovirus exposure and HLA in healthy donors. The study ran its PCR with 60 Vbeta and 13 Jbeta primers. The protocol was immunoSEQ multiplex PCR, while the TCRdb copy is restricted to in-frame clones and leaves out a portion. The table includes 100,000 or so clones, around 83% detected once. Study results and caveats: Fewer N-insertions (relative to the 666-donor mean) were reportedly seen in an Asian-associated ancestry cluster in a later analysis. In a later analysis, most CMV-associated TCR beta chains appeared HLA-restricted.

The germline V and J ends were trimmed by 7 bases and 5 bases, with 15 bases remaining between them. Germline lookup yields CDR1 SGHTS and CDR2 YDEGEE. CDR3 length: 13 amino acids. Points on this clone: Antigen: not known.

The source material was PBMCs. This receptor was obtained from a woman younger than 35 in good health and CMV-seronegative. The genes are TRBV5-8 and TRBJ1-1; a possible D gene is TRBD1 (6 bases). CDR3 region: CASRGQGRTEAFF. The CDR3 DNA follows: TGTGCCAGCCGGGGACAAGGGCGTACTGAAGCTTTCTTT.